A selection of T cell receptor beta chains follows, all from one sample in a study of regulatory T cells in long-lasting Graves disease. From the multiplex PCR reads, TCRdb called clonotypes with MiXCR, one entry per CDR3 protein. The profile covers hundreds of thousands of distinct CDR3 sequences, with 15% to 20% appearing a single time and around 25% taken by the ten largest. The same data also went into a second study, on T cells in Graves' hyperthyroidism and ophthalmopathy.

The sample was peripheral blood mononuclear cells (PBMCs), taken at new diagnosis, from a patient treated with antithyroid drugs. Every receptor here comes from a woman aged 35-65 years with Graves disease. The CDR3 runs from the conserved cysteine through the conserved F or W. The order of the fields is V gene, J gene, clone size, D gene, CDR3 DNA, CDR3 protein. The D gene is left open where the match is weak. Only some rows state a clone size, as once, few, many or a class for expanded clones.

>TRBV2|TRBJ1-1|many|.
TGTGCCAGCAGTGAACCGAACACTGAAGCTTTCTTT
CASSEPNTEAFF
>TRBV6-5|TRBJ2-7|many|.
TGTGCCAGCAGTTACTCGACGGGACAACCCTACGAGCAGTACTTC
CASSYSTGQPYEQYF
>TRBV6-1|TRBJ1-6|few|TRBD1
TGTGCCAGCAGCTCAACCGGGACAGGGGATAGGGAGGACTTT
CASSSTGTGDREDF
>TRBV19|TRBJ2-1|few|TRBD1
TGTGCCAGTAGTACGGACAGGGGGCGAAGTAGTGAGCAGTTCTTC
CASSTDRGRSSEQFF
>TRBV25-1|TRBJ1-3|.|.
TGTGCCAGCAGTGAATCCCCGGGGTACTCTGGAAACACCATATATTTT
CASSESPGYSGNTIYF
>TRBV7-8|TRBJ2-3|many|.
TGTGCCAGCAGCTTATGGGGGGGCCTGGGAGATACGCAGTATTTT
CASSLWGGLGDTQYF
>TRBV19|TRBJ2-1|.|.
TGTGCCAGTAGTATAGGGCAGACCAAAGGGGACAATGAGCAGTTCTTC
CASSIGQTKGDNEQFF
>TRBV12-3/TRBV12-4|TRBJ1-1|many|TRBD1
TGTGCCAGCAGGTTTACAGGGGGCACTGAAGCTTTCTTT
CASRFTGGTEAFF
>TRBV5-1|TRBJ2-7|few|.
TGCGCCAGCAGCTCAACCCGCGGTGCCGACGAGCAGTACTTC
CASSSTRGADEQYF
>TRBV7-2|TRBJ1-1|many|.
TGTGCCAGCAGCGAACAGGGTATGGACACTGAAGCTTTCTTT
CASSEQGMDTEAFF
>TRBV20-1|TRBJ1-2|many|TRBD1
TGCAGTGTCGTGGACAGGGAGAACTATGGCTACACCTTC
CSVVDRENYGYTF
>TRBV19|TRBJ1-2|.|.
TGTGCCAGTAGCCCGGTCATCCCCAGCTTCGGCTACACCTTC
CASSPVIPSFGYTF
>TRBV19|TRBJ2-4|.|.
TGTGCCAGTAGTATGTCCGGACTGGAAAACATTCAGTACTTC
CASSMSGLENIQYF
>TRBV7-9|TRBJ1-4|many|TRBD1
TGTGCCAGCAGCTTGGGGACAGGGCTTGAAAAACTGTTTTTT
CASSLGTGLEKLFF
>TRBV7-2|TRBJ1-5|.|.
TGTGCCAGCAGCTTAGTAGCCGGGGGAGGTGTACAGCCCCAGCATTTT
CASSLVAGGGVQPQHF
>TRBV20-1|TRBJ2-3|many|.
TGCAGTGCTACGGGGGCAGATACGCAGTATTTT
CSATGADTQYF
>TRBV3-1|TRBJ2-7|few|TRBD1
TGTGCCAGCAGCCGGGGACAGCCGTCTTCCTACGAGCAGTACTTC
CASSRGQPSSYEQYF
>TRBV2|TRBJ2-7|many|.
TGTGCCAGCAGTGAAGCGAGCGAGCAGTACTTC
CASSEASEQYF
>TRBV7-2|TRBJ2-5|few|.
TGTGCCAGCAGCTTGTTGGAGCAAGAGACCCAGTACTTC
CASSLLEQETQYF
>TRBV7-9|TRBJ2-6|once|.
TGTGCCAGCAGCCCCCGGCAGGGGGCCAACGTCCTGACTTTC
CASSPRQGANVLTF
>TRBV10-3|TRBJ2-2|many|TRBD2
TGTGCCATCAAGGCTAGCGGGGGAGAGTGGAACACCGGGGAGCTGTTTTTT
CAIKASGGEWNTGELFF
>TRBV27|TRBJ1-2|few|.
TGTGCCGGCGCCAGGGAGGGAAATGGCTACACCTTC
CAGAREGNGYTF
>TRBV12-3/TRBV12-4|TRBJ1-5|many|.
TGTGCCAGCAGTCCATCCACCAGGGGCAATCAGCCCCAGCATTTT
CASSPSTRGNQPQHF
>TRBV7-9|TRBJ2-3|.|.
TGTGCCAGCAGCTTCCCCCAGACAGGCACAGATACGCAGTATTTT
CASSFPQTGTDTQYF
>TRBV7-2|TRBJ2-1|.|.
TGTGCCAGCAGCTCCGGCGGACTCATATACAATGAGCAGTTCTTC
CASSSGGLIYNEQFF
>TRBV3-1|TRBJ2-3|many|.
TGTGCCAGCAGGGGAATAGGAGTGGATACGCAGTATTTT
CASRGIGVDTQYF